A selection of T cell receptor beta chains follows, all from one sample in a study of T cell repertoires in cytomegalovirus infection. TCRdb processed the reads anew with MiXCR; each CDR3 protein has one entry. The sample yields about 130,000 distinct CDR3 sequences, 32% seen once. The antigens these receptors bind are not known. The material sequenced was CD8+ T cells from cultured PBMCs, taken from culture after CMV antigen stimulation. These receptors were taken from a human donor in good health (CMV status not recorded). Some clones in this sample may be carry-over from other donors' samples. The CDR3 runs from the conserved cysteine through the conserved F or W. A D gene is named only where the DNA matches it firmly. Clone size is given for some rows only: seen once, a few or many times, or a class if the clone is expanded.

size,length,V,J,D,DNA,CDR3
few,16,TRBV7-8,TRBJ2-1,-,TGTGCCAGCAGCTCCCCGTTGGGGGTCTCCTACAATGAGCAGTTCTTC,CASSSPLGVSYNEQFF
-,14,TRBV28,TRBJ1-1,-,TGTGCCAGCAGTTTATACCAGGAGAACACTGAAGCTTTCTTT,CASSLYQENTEAFF
few,14,TRBV6-2/TRBV6-3,TRBJ2-6,-,TGTGCCAGCAGTCAGTGGCAGGGAGCCAACGTCCTGACTTTC,CASSQWQGANVLTF
-,17,TRBV20-1,TRBJ1-1,TRBD1,TGCAGTGCTAGGGTCCAGGGACAGGGGGCCTTGAACACTGAAGCTTTCTTT,CSARVQGQGALNTEAFF
few,10,TRBV6-2/TRBV6-3,TRBJ2-7,-,TGTGCCAGCAACAAGGGACGACAGTACTTC,CASNKGRQYF
-,13,TRBV5-6,TRBJ2-7,-,TGTGCCAGCAGCTCATGGACAACACTAGAGCAGTACTTC,CASSSWTTLEQYF
-,15,TRBV10-3,TRBJ1-4,-,TGTGCCATCAGTGAGTCTGAAGTAAATGGGGAAAAACTGTTTTTT,CAISESEVNGEKLFF
few,14,TRBV7-2,TRBJ1-6,-,TGTGCCAGCAGCTTACGCCTGCAAGGTTCACCCCTCCACTTT,CASSLRLQGSPLHF
-,14,TRBV27,TRBJ2-2,-,TGTGCCAGCAATAGGTTAAAAGGGGGCGGGGAGCTGTTTTTT,CASNRLKGGGELFF
many,17,TRBV6-5,TRBJ2-7,-,TGTGCCAGCAGTTACTCGACGTACACCCCGGAACCCTACGAGCAGTACTTC,CASSYSTYTPEPYEQYF
-,14,TRBV6-1,TRBJ2-7,-,TGTGCCAGCAGTGACAGGGACGGAACCTACGAGCAGTACTTC,CASSDRDGTYEQYF
-,15,TRBV12-3/TRBV12-4,TRBJ2-1,-,TGTGCCAGCAGCCCATCCCCATCCTCCTACAATGAGCAGTTCTTC,CASSPSPSSYNEQFF
-,15,TRBV4-1,TRBJ1-2,-,TGCGCCAGCAGCCAAAGGGGACCCTCCCTTGAGGGCTACACCTTC,CASSQRGPSLEGYTF
few,13,TRBV7-9,TRBJ2-7,-,TGTGCCAGCAGTGGGACGGATCCCATCGAGCAGTACTTC,CASSGTDPIEQYF
few,13,TRBV9,TRBJ2-3,-,TGTGCCAGCAGCTTTCGTTTGACAGATACGCAGTATTTT,CASSFRLTDTQYF
-,14,TRBV7-9,TRBJ1-1,TRBD1,TGTGCCAGCACCTTAACGGGACAGGGGGCCGAAGCTTTCTTT,CASTLTGQGAEAFF
-,18,TRBV23-1,TRBJ1-6,-,TGCGCCAGCAGTCAAAGTTCGGAGCCGGGACAAGACAATTCACCCCTCCACTTT,CASSQSSEPGQDNSPLHF
-,14,TRBV19,TRBJ2-3,-,TGTGCCAGTAGTCTGACGTGGGGTACAGATACGCAGTATTTT,CASSLTWGTDTQYF
many,15,TRBV27,TRBJ1-1,-,TGTGCCAGCAGTCCAACACAGGGTATCGTCACTGAAGCTTTCTTT,CASSPTQGIVTEAFF
-,17,TRBV6-6,TRBJ1-5,-,TGTGCCAGCAGTTATACTCCACCCCTGTATAGCAATCAGCCCCAGCATTTT,CASSYTPPLYSNQPQHF
-,14,TRBV28,TRBJ1-4,TRBD1,TGTGCCAGCAGTTTAGACAGGGTCTATGGAAAACTGTTTTTT,CASSLDRVYGKLFF
once,15,TRBV28,TRBJ2-2,-,TGTGCCAGCAGTTTGGCTTTAGCCAACACCGGGGAGCTGTTTTTT,CASSLALANTGELFF
-,14,TRBV6-2/TRBV6-3,TRBJ1-1,-,TGTGCCAGCAGTTACGGATCCGGGAACACTGAAGCTTTCTTT,CASSYGSGNTEAFF
few,13,TRBV7-9,TRBJ2-1,TRBD2,TGTGCCAGCAGCTTAGGACCGGGACTAGCACTGTTCTTC,CASSLGPGLALFF